This T cell receptor beta chain was identified during a study of shared clonotypes between healthy human individuals. Study observations and caveats: Estimated clonotype richness was generally higher in naive than memory subsets. Sequencing depth was expected to affect clonotype sharing among donors.

Across several immunoSEQ plates, the genomic DNA of each subset was split evenly. In the source study's methods: Sequence data from immunoSEQ were junction-only and lacked quality scores; consequently, filtering differed. Generated by immunoSEQ multiplex PCR, the TCRdb table keeps only in-frame clones and is missing some. The DNA gave D and trimming, while V, J and clone size come from that table. The sample lists some 2,000,000 clones, approximately 94% occurring once. A remark on this clone: No antigen is known for it.

The naive CD8 subset, CD45RO-negative cells positively selected for CCR7, excluded terminally differentiated effector memory CD45RA+ cells. CDR1 is MDHEN, CDR2 SYDVKM, per germline. V lost 2 bases and J lost 8, with 10 bases in between. CDR3 length equals 13 residues. The V call is TRBV28, the J call TRBJ2-1, with a possible D match to TRBD1 (6 bases). This receptor was taken from a man younger than 35 in good health. Material: naive CD8+ T cells sorted from blood. CDR3 DNA: TGTGCCAGCAGTTTAGTTAACAGGGATGAGCAGTTCTTC. Translation: CASSLVNRDEQFF. The full variable domain, completed using reference TRBV28 and TRBJ2-1, is DVKVTQSSRYLVKRTGEKVFLECVQDMDHENMFWYRQDPGLGLRLIYFSYDVKMKEKGDIPEGYSVSREKKERFSLILESASTNQTSMYLCASSLVNRDEQFFGPGTRLTVL.